Listed below are T cell receptor beta chains from one sample, sequenced in a study of shared clonotypes between healthy human individuals. Sequencing used immunoSEQ multiplex PCR; TCRdb keeps in-frame clones, though not all of them. The sample includes about 710,000 clones, 73% seen only once; the top ten take around 1.7%. Sequenced input: memory CD4+ T cells sorted from blood. The receptors stem from a woman aged 30 to 39 in good health. CDR3s include the opening cysteine and the closing phenylalanine or tryptophan. Each record gives: J gene, V gene, clone size, D gene, CDR3 protein, CDR3 DNA. A D gene is named only where the DNA matches it firmly. Clone size, where shown, is once, few, many, or a class for clones that have expanded.

j_gene: TRBJ1-5
v_gene: TRBV5-8
abundance: .
d_gene: .
CDR3aa: CASSWETGGETPQHF
CDR3nt: TGTGCCAGCAGCTGGGAGACGGGGGGCGAGACTCCCCAGCATTTT

j_gene: TRBJ1-5
v_gene: TRBV6-5
abundance: .
d_gene: .
CDR3aa: CASSRKGGANQPQHF
CDR3nt: TGTGCCAGCAGTCGAAAAGGGGGGGCGAATCAGCCCCAGCATTTT

j_gene: TRBJ2-7
v_gene: TRBV6-6
abundance: .
d_gene: .
CDR3aa: CASSYRPQGYEQYF
CDR3nt: TGTGCCAGCAGTTACAGGCCCCAGGGGTACGAGCAGTACTTC

j_gene: TRBJ2-7
v_gene: TRBV28
abundance: .
d_gene: TRBD1
CDR3aa: CASSDRGSLKQYF
CDR3nt: TGTGCCAGCAGTGACAGGGGAAGTCTTAAGCAGTACTTC

j_gene: TRBJ2-1
v_gene: TRBV6-4
abundance: .
d_gene: TRBD2
CDR3aa: CASSGLAGENEQFF
CDR3nt: TGTGCCAGCAGTGGACTAGCGGGAGAGAATGAGCAGTTCTTC

j_gene: TRBJ2-5
v_gene: TRBV29-1
abundance: .
d_gene: .
CDR3aa: CSVKQAQETQYF
CDR3nt: TGCAGCGTTAAACAGGCACAAGAGACCCAGTACTTC

j_gene: TRBJ2-1
v_gene: TRBV28
abundance: .
d_gene: .
CDR3aa: CASSLVVPSSYNEQFF
CDR3nt: TGTGCCAGCAGTTTAGTCGTACCGAGCTCCTACAATGAGCAGTTCTTC

j_gene: TRBJ2-7
v_gene: TRBV28
abundance: .
d_gene: .
CDR3aa: CASSLRREQYF
CDR3nt: TGTGCCAGCAGCCTACGCAGGGAGCAGTACTTC

j_gene: TRBJ2-7
v_gene: TRBV21-1
abundance: .
d_gene: .
CDR3aa: CASSPPKDSYEQYF
CDR3nt: TGTGCCAGCAGCCCCCCTAAGGACTCCTACGAGCAGTACTTC

j_gene: TRBJ1-1
v_gene: TRBV21-1
abundance: .
d_gene: .
CDR3aa: CASSKGIPFF
CDR3nt: TGTGCCAGCAGCAAGGGGATCCCTTTCTTT

j_gene: TRBJ1-2
v_gene: TRBV6-1
abundance: .
d_gene: .
CDR3aa: CASSEALPRDGYTF
CDR3nt: TGTGCCAGCAGTGAAGCGCTTCCCAGGGATGGCTACACCTTC

j_gene: TRBJ2-2
v_gene: TRBV10-1
abundance: few
d_gene: .
CDR3aa: CASRTGPGGELFF
CDR3nt: TGCGCCAGCAGAACCGGACCCGGGGGGGAGCTGTTTTTT

j_gene: TRBJ1-5
v_gene: TRBV19
abundance: .
d_gene: .
CDR3aa: CASSIGSGGTQPQHF
CDR3nt: TGTGCCAGTAGTATTGGTTCGGGGGGGACTCAGCCCCAGCATTTT

j_gene: TRBJ1-2
v_gene: TRBV10-3
abundance: many
d_gene: .
CDR3aa: CAIGDPDTGKRYTF
CDR3nt: TGTGCCATCGGGGATCCTGATACAGGGAAGCGCTACACCTTC

j_gene: TRBJ2-7
v_gene: TRBV5-4
abundance: .
d_gene: .
CDR3aa: CASTPDGGSYEQYF
CDR3nt: TGTGCCAGCACCCCTGACGGCGGTTCCTACGAGCAGTACTTC

j_gene: TRBJ2-5
v_gene: TRBV27
abundance: few
d_gene: .
CDR3aa: CASRPGHLPSHQYF
CDR3nt: TGTGCCAGCAGACCCGGTCATTTACCCAGCCATCAGTACTTC

j_gene: TRBJ2-7
v_gene: TRBV5-4
abundance: .
d_gene: .
CDR3aa: CASSLAGTFSYEQYF
CDR3nt: TGTGCCAGCAGCTTGGCCGGGACTTTCTCCTACGAGCAGTACTTC

j_gene: TRBJ1-3
v_gene: TRBV4-2
abundance: .
d_gene: .
CDR3aa: CASSSAGGLQNTIYF
CDR3nt: TGTGCCAGCAGCTCCGCCGGAGGACTGCAAAACACCATATATTTT

j_gene: TRBJ2-7
v_gene: TRBV7-2
abundance: .
d_gene: .
CDR3aa: CASWRGGDYEQYF
CDR3nt: TGTGCCAGCTGGCGAGGGGGAGACTACGAGCAGTACTTC

j_gene: TRBJ1-4
v_gene: TRBV7-9
abundance: .
d_gene: .
CDR3aa: CASSWEGGLANEKLFF
CDR3nt: TGTGCCAGCAGCTGGGAGGGGGGGCTGGCTAATGAAAAACTGTTTTTT

j_gene: TRBJ2-3
v_gene: TRBV28
abundance: .
d_gene: TRBD1
CDR3aa: CASSDATGIPDTQYF
CDR3nt: TGTGCCAGCAGCGATGCGACAGGGATCCCAGATACGCAGTATTTT

j_gene: TRBJ2-1
v_gene: TRBV5-1
abundance: .
d_gene: .
CDR3aa: CASQLMDEQFF
CDR3nt: TGCGCCAGCCAGCTCATGGATGAGCAGTTCTTC

j_gene: TRBJ1-3
v_gene: TRBV6-1
abundance: .
d_gene: .
CDR3aa: CASVSGDSGNTIYF
CDR3nt: TGTGCCAGCGTGTCAGGGGACTCTGGAAACACCATATATTTT

j_gene: TRBJ2-7
v_gene: TRBV19
abundance: few
d_gene: .
CDR3aa: CASSITMVPTYEQYF
CDR3nt: TGTGCCAGTAGTATTACTATGGTCCCGACATACGAGCAGTACTTC

j_gene: TRBJ2-2
v_gene: TRBV7-3
abundance: .
d_gene: TRBD1
CDR3aa: CASSPTPNRGQTGELFF
CDR3nt: TGTGCCAGCAGCCCAACCCCAAACAGGGGGCAAACCGGGGAGCTGTTTTTT